These 11 T cell receptor beta chains share one sample of origin, sequenced in a study of blood T cell repertoires in COVID-19. TCRdb's copy holds only in-frame clones and misses some; the assay was immunoSEQ multiplex PCR. The sample carries about 9,000 clones, less than 90% recorded once. Sequencing was carried out using peripheral blood. The receptors stem from a human donor in a cohort sampled during active COVID-19.

V is TRBV5-4 and J is TRBJ2-5; 10 nucleotides align to TRBD1. In germline, CDR1 is SGHNT, CDR2 YYREEE (reference sequence). This CDR3 is 15 amino acids long. J gave up 4 bases and V 4 bases, and 7 bases lay outside the gene matches. The CDR3 sequence: CASSPSTGGGETQYF. The CDR3 region has the DNA TGTGCCAGCAGCCCATCGACAGGGGGCGGAGAGACCCAGTACTTC.

This clone came up a few times. The chain has TRBV9 and TRBJ2-7; D is perhaps TRBD1 (6 bases). The CDR3 is 14 amino acids. The V gene's germline CDR1 is SGDLS and CDR2 YYNGEE. Trimming pared 3 bases from V and 2 bases from J, leaving 12 bases between. As DNA, the CDR3 is TGTGCCAGCAGCGCCGGTTACAGGGCCTACGAGCAGTACTTC. Translation gives CASSAGYRAYEQYF.

CDR3 sequence (DNA): TGTGCCACCGGGACTAGCGGGGGGACCCAGTACTTC. Amino acid sequence: CATGTSGGTQYF. The chain uses TRBV28 and TRBJ2-5, with 14 bases that match TRBD2. The CDR3 spans 12 residues. V shed 10 bases, J shed 7 bases, and the junction held 2 bases outside the gene matches. The germline V gene has CDR1 MDHEN and CDR2 SYDVKM.

This clone came up once. The rearrangement uses TRBV12-5 and TRBJ1-2; 7 nucleotides line up with TRBD1. J gave up 3 bases and V 1 base, and 2 bases lay outside the gene matches. The CDR3 runs 14 residues. In germline, CDR1 is LGHNT, CDR2 FRNRAP. In nucleotides, the CDR3 is TGTGCTAGTGGTTTGGGACAGGGTTACTATGGCTACACCTTC. Encoded protein: CASGLGQGYYGYTF. Full variable domain (rest looked up from reference TRBV12-5 and TRBJ1-2): DARVTQTPRHKVTEMGQEVTMRCQPILGHNTVFWYRQTMMQGLELLAYFRNRAPLDDSGMPKDRFSAEMPDATLATLKIQPSEPRDSAVYFCASGLGQGYYGYTFGSGTRLTVV.

This chain links TRBV6-2 or TRBV6-3 with TRBJ1-5; 10 nucleotides match TRBD1. The CDR3 totals 18 residues. Germline-derived CDR1 and CDR2 are MNHEY and SVGEGT. The trim removed 4 bases at V and 2 bases at J, leaving 11 bases unmatched. CDR3 loop: CASSSTRRQGAGNQPQHF. Written as DNA, the CDR3 is TGTGCCAGCAGTTCCACACGACGACAGGGGGCAGGCAATCAGCCCCAGCATTTT.

The CDR3 DNA is TGTGCCTGGACCTTCGACAGGGGGCGTATCTATGGCTACACCTTC. It is translated as CAWTFDRGRIYGYTF. The rearrangement links TRBV30 to TRBJ1-2; 10 bases map to TRBD1. Germline V CDR1 and CDR2: GTSNPN, SVGIG (reference sequence). V lost 4 bases and J lost 4; bases outside the gene matches: 9. This CDR3 has 15 residues.

The DNA of the CDR3 is TGTGCCTGGAGTGTAGGCCCCGGGGGGGCGAACACCGGGGAGCTGTTTTTT. This gives the protein CAWSVGPGGANTGELFF. This chain links TRBV30 with TRBJ2-2, with 8 positions matching TRBD2. The ends lost 0 bases at V and 0 bases at J; junction bases unmatched: 6. CDR3 length equals 17 residues. Germline values: CDR1 GTSNPN, CDR2 SVGIG (reference sequence).

The table lists this clone with a few counts. This sequence joins TRBV7-2 and TRBJ2-7, with 9 positions matching TRBD1. The CDR3 is 15 residues long. J lost 4 bases, V lost 4 bases, and 8 bases had no gene match. Germline V gives CDR1 SGHTA, CDR2 FQGNSA. CDR3 sequence (DNA): TGTGCCAGCAGCTGGGGACAGGGTTCGGATTACGAGCAGTACTTC. It codes for CASSWGQGSDYEQYF.

The chain joins TRBV18 to TRBJ1-1; D is possibly TRBD1 (6 bases). The length of the CDR3 is 13 residues. V gave up 1 base and J gave up 7 bases, with 10 bases separating them. Germline V gene lookup returns CDR1 KGHSH and CDR2 LQKENI. The CDR3 nucleotides read TGTGCCAGCTCACCACAGGGGGACGGTGAAGCTTTCTTT. It codes for CASSPQGDGEAFF.

V gene TRBV9 combines with J gene TRBJ1-1; no definite D call. Germline assignment: CDR1 SGDLS and CDR2 YYNGEE. Trimming took off 1 base at V and 3 bases at J, with 7 bases between the two ends. This CDR3 region has 13 residues. CDR3 DNA: TGTGCCAGCAGCGTAATCCCGGACACTGAAGCTTTCTTT. Translating gives CASSVIPDTEAFF. The full variable domain, rest sourced from reference TRBV9 and TRBJ1-1, is DSGVTQTPKHLITATGQRVTLRCSPRSGDLSVYWYQQSLDQGLQFLIQYYNGEERAKGNILERFSAQQFPDLHSELNLSSLELGDSALYFCASSVIPDTEAFFGQGTRLTVV.

This chain uses TRBV12-5 with TRBJ2-7; TRBD1 matches 9 bases. The CDR3 spans 13 residues. Trimming removed 7 bases from V and 6 bases from J; junction bases left unmatched: 7. The germline CDR1 and CDR2 sequences are LGHNT and FRNRAP. CDR3 in DNA: TGTGCTAGTGCCCGGGACAGGGTCATCGAGCAGTACTTC. Its protein product is CASARDRVIEQYF.